This TCR beta chain was found in a study of cytomegalovirus exposure and HLA in healthy donors (dated by TCRdb to the late 2010s). In the study overall: According to an earlier analysis of 587 of the donors, 200 million or so T cells yielded over 90 million unique TCR beta sequences and about 300 Gb of sequence data. An early release that covered fewer than 800 HLA-typed donors contained about 300 gigabases of sequencing data and tens of millions of unique TCR sequences. Of the roughly 420 genotyped donors, roughly 80% were placed in the genetic ancestry cluster associated with self-reported Caucasian donors. The study aimed to test whether signatures of past pathogen exposure could be identified by cataloging public T cell receptors. The T cell repertoires of roughly 660 subjects were profiled by immunosequencing and related to cytomegalovirus serostatus. Along with the roughly 610-subject first cohort, a separate validation cohort of over a hundred different subjects was used. To predict cytomegalovirus infection status, the study combined high-throughput TCR immunosequencing, statistical association of individual TCRs with disease status, and machine learning. A later analysis re-examined previously published TCR beta repertoires from more than 650 donors and added high-resolution HLA genotyping to investigate patterns of TCR occurrence. Rather than drawing on any new phenotypic data, the later analysis identified candidate immune exposures from TCR beta sequences and the way those sequences occurred across donors. An earlier analysis of 500 to 650 of the donors applied high-throughput TCR beta sequencing to assess whether each TCR beta V gene segment acted as functional or pseudogenic. Donor age, sex, ethnicity and CMV serostatus were collected together with the repertoire data. A later genetic analysis took genome-wide SNP genotypes for about three fifths of the 666 donors and used that subset as a discovery cohort. All discovery cohort repertoires had been generated using a single sequencing platform. HLA typing covered class I and class II loci at four-digit resolution. The number of donors typed differed by locus, with 629-630 for A, B, C, DRB1 and DQB1, roughly 550 for DQA1, some 570 for DPA1, and some 440 for DPB1. A few DR-DQ haplotypes were handled as single units for association and clustering because linkage in the cohort was strong. Among 300 to 500 genotyped donors of the cohort, an average of roughly 230,000 unique TCR beta nucleotide sequences was sequenced per donor, of which 15% to 20% were non-productive. Here is what the overall study found, with its caveats: Compared with equally common non-associated chains, HLA-associated TCR beta chains in a later analysis were more clonally expanded and had lower generation probabilities. Correlated functional status among segregating V segments might be attributable to linkage disequilibrium, but an unknown experimental factor could not be ruled out. Because counts were too low, 15 to 20 rarely observed V segments, including chromosome 9 orphons, were excluded from the earlier analysis of 500 to 700 of the donors. Broadly in line with IMGT annotations, most TCR beta V segments showed up in productive rearrangements about 87% or about 30% of the time in an earlier analysis of a few hundred of the donors. CMV serostatus was the only immune exposure information available for the cohort. A further reported finding was that TCR beta sequences accurately predicted the HLA-A and HLA-B alleles for most subjects in the first cohort. The authors suggested that the approach could potentially be generalized to other disease states and immunological phenotypes. This cohort had only TCR beta chains sequenced, and the lack of alpha or paired-chain data limited which features could be detected. According to a later analysis, most CMV-associated TCR beta chains appeared to be HLA-restricted, and the HLA associations seemed to be driven largely by CMV exposure. Across donors, most TCR sequences were observed very rarely, whereas some public TCRs were present in many individuals. A later analysis reported that several top co-occurrence clusters appeared linked to parvovirus B19, influenza, CMV and Epstein-Barr virus. A total of some 180 TCR beta chains were listed by the study as associated with cytomegalovirus. According to a later genetic analysis, donors in an Asian-associated ancestry cluster had fewer N-insertions in productive TCRs than the approximately 630-donor mean. Because HLA typing was unavailable for some donors at each locus, only the typed subset was used in association tests. When HLA alleles, especially DR and DQ, strongly co-occurred, TCR associations were difficult to assign to individual alleles. In vitro tests confirmed that a few of the cytomegalovirus-associated TCR beta chains recognize cytomegalovirus antigens. Some IMGT-functional V segments, including TRBV6-2 and TRBV6-3, could not be distinguished by the 87-base-pair reads and were therefore excluded. In a later analysis, some 18,000 TCR beta sequences were associated with specific HLA alleles at a false discovery rate of 0.05. Sequencing depth was assumed to be roughly uniform across donors in the presence/absence analyses, though that assumption may not hold. V-gene and J-gene trimming of TCR beta chains was associated with a missense DCLRE1C variant in a later genetic analysis, and the association was replicated in an independent cohort. Cytomegalovirus status was reported to be diagnosed by the classifier with high specificity and sensitivity in both the original and validation cohorts. According to a later analysis, TCR association rates differed among HLA loci, with DRB1 alleles showing the most associated TCRs and HLA-C alleles showing the fewest. A cluster of highly shared sequence variants was judged likely to be a technical artifact of the sequencing pipeline.

A word on this clone: Its antigen remains undetermined. The input lacks base qualities; no much larger clone sits a single base away.

Library preparation used the immunoSEQ multiplex PCR assay. For the multiplex PCR, a mixture combining 60 forward primers for TCR Vbeta segments and 13 reverse primers for TCR Jbeta segments was used. The CDR3 region of rearranged TCR beta genes was amplified from genomic DNA by a multiplex PCR assay. On the Illumina HiSeq System, the amplified TCR beta libraries were sequenced as 87-base-pair reads. From the authors' description of their analysis: A later analysis counted around 72 million unique TCR beta chains across the 500 to 850 repertoires, and roughly 9.9 million of these chains were shared by at least two donors. Raw reads were error-corrected and collapsed into unique sequences by a nearest-neighbor algorithm in which closely related sequences were merged to remove PCR and sequencing errors. V, D and J gene segments were assigned by aligning CDR3 sequences to IMGT reference sequences. For a sequence to be retained, a match of at least six nucleotides was required to both a V gene segment and a J gene segment. Rearrangements were classified as productive when the CDR3 lacked stop codons and remained in frame with V and J, and all other rearrangements were classified as non-productive. Following IMGT convention, CDR3 was defined as the stretch from the second conserved V-encoded cysteine to the conserved J-encoded phenylalanine. Sequences without an unambiguous match to a single V gene segment were excluded from the earlier analysis of a few hundred of the donors. An earlier analysis of 587 of the donors called V segments functional above 56.7% productive rearrangements and segregating when the between-donor standard deviation exceeded 5%. A statistical classification framework was built to diagnose cytomegalovirus status from the catalog of TCR beta chain sequences. In a later analysis, TCR nucleotide sequences were compared against IMGT/GENE-DB human TR gene sequences so that V and J genes could be assigned. Using the TCRdist pipeline, a later analysis assigned CDR3 sequences along with most-parsimonious VDJ recombination scenarios. A later analysis defined each TCR beta chain by its CDR3 amino acid sequence plus V-gene family, and excluded reads lacking a unique V-gene family. To address suspected cross-contamination and a sequencing artifact, a later analysis removed a few hundred highly shared, low-generation-probability nucleotide sequences. A later analysis calculated a clonal expansion index for each public chain from normalized within-repertoire ranks of inferred template counts. In a later analysis, generation probabilities were computed with a VDJ recombination model fitted to out-of-frame rearrangements, and the resulting probabilities were checked against IGoR. Hypergeometric tests were used in a later analysis to score TCR-TCR, TCR-HLA and TCR-CMV co-occurrence, with a repertoire-size bias correction applied to the TCR pairs. False discovery rates were estimated in a later analysis by permuting HLA or CMV assignments 20 times. In a later analysis, co-occurring TCRs were grouped with DBSCAN, and TCRdist sequence similarity was added when clustering was performed within HLA-allele-positive subsets. For co-occurrence clustering, repertoires with fewer than 30,000 or more than 120,000 public chains were excluded, along with a handful of repertoires with anomalous nucleotide sharing. Entries here come from immuneACCESS through TCRdb and include only in-frame sequences with V and J called. Some clones fail to appear in such tables; in the studies checked, an unresolved V gene covers under half of the shortfall, and the cause of the remainder is unknown. For V, J and clone size, that table is used; D and trimming come from the DNA. Counted in this sample were over 95,000 clones; about 68% of them appeared once. The biggest ten clones account for about 4% of the sample.

In total, 630 or so healthy bone marrow donors made up the cohort. At the time of sampling, every cohort member was nominally healthy, though immune exposures that went unrecorded were likely present. The donor tested CMV seropositive, placing the donor among the approximately 290 seropositive members of the cohort. Every donor gave a peripheral blood sample, and the peripheral blood mononuclear cells from that sample were used for TCR beta sequencing. Genomic DNA was extracted from the blood cell samples with the Qiagen DNeasy Blood Extraction Kit. From V the trimming removes 5 bases and from J it removes 2 bases, while the gene matches leave 2 bases of the junction unaccounted for. The CDR3 has 15 amino acids, counting the end cysteine and phenylalanine. Only the CDR3 portion is preserved as DNA: 45 bases, with reading frame beginning at the first base. The germline V gene gives CDR1 as SGHTA and CDR2 as FQGTGA.

The receptor was isolated from a woman aged 40 to 50 in good health and CMV-seropositive. The sequence links TRBV7-3 to TRBJ2-1, and TRBD2 matches 11 of the central bases. Input material: PBMCs. The CDR3 loop reads CASSPLAGAYNEQFF. The nucleotides read TGTGCCAGCAGCCCACTAGCGGGGGCCTACAATGAGCAGTTCTTC.